The T cell receptor (beta chain) under discussion was sequenced for a study of glioma-infiltrating T cells after dendritic cell vaccination. Some clones are missing from TCRdb's copy, which holds only in-frame ones; the method was immunoSEQ multiplex PCR. The data hold roughly 80,000 clones, with roughly 87% observed a single time. Trimming removed 2 bases at V and 6 bases at J, with 10 bases between. CDR1 is GTSNPN, CDR2 SVGIG, per germline (reference sequence). The CDR3 has 12 residues. Regarding time point: after dendritic cell vaccination, including at tumor progression/relapse. The sequence derives from a human donor with glioblastoma. Sequenced here: blood, sampled after dendritic cell vaccination. This chain links TRBV30 with TRBJ1-1; D not resolved. The CDR3 here is CAWSSSGPEAFF. The CDR3 coding sequence is TGTGCCTGGAGTAGTAGCGGCCCTGAAGCTTTCTTT.